Reported below is one T cell receptor (beta chain). The data derive from a study of blood T cell repertoires in COVID-19. Germline V gene data show CDR1 as SGHAT and CDR2 as FQDESV (reference sequence). The V end lost 5 bases, the J end lost 1 base, and 11 bases lay between the germline ends. The CDR3 is made up of 15 amino acids. Cohorts were determined from participant-reported clinical history. The table came from immunoSEQ multiplex PCR; TCRdb's copy has only in-frame clones and leaves some out. The sample carries 430,000 or so clones, 70% to 90% recorded once. Sequenced sample: PBMCs or T cells enriched from blood (not recorded which). This TCR was recovered from a woman under 30 who had been exposed to COVID-19. The rearrangement joins TRBV11-1 to TRBJ2-2; D may be TRBD1 (5 bases). The CDR3 spells CASSAATGNTGELFF. For the CDR3, the DNA is TGTGCCAGCAGCGCCGCCACAGGGAACACCGGGGAGCTGTTTTTT.